The clone carrying this TCR beta chain was picked up many times. Antigen specificity is unknown. Time point denoted: newly diagnosed GD, antithyroid drugs for less than 3 months. From RNA extracted from PBMCs, the TCR library was made. Libraries of TCR beta came from iRepertoire HTBI primers plus Arm-PCR of CDR3 regions. Using its own MiXCR run on the multiplex PCR reads, TCRdb lists one record per CDR3 protein. The repertoire consists of around 400,000 distinct CDR3 sequences, with approximately 10% occurring once and the leading ten covering approximately 20%. The CDR3 totals 13 residues. The germline CDR1 and CDR2 sequences are DFQATT and SNEGSKA (reference sequence). V was shortened by 4 bases and J by 3 bases, with 9 bases between the two germline ends. The data belong to a study of regulatory T cells in long-lasting Graves disease. General study findings and limits: Newly diagnosed patients had higher TCR diversity than persistent Graves' patients did. Persistent patients shared more public clonotypes (2,741) than newly diagnosed patients (around 1,000).

The sample also formed part of further work on T cells in Graves' hyperthyroidism and ophthalmopathy. This second report adds: With the HTBI primer set, the TCR CDR3 went through a first round of RT-PCR. Among thyroid clonotypes expanded above 0.001, most also appeared in blood.

This sequence was found in a woman between 18 and 30 years old with Graves disease. This chain links TRBV20-1 with TRBJ1-4; no clear D. This sample comprised peripheral blood mononuclear cells (PBMCs), obtained at new diagnosis, from a patient treated with antithyroid drugs. CDR3 nucleotide sequence: TGCAGTGCTATCAACGGCGCTAATGAAAAACTGTTTTTT. Encoded protein: CSAINGANEKLFF.